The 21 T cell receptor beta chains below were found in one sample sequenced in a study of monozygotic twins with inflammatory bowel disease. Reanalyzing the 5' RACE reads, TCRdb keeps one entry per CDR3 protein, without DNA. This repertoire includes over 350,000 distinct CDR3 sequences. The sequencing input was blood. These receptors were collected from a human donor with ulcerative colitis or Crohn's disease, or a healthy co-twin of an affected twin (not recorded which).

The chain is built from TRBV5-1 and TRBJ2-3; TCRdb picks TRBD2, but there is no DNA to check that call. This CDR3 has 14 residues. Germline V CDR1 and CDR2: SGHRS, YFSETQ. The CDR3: CASSLEGQGDTQYF.

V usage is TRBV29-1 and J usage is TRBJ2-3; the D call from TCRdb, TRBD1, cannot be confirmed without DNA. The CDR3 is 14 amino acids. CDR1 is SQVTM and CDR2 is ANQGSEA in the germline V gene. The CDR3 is CSVGSGGVTDTQYF.

The CDR3 region is CSASTPRQGGGYTF. The chain is built from TRBV20-1 and TRBJ1-2; TCRdb's D gene call, TRBD1, goes unchecked for lack of DNA. The CDR3 runs to 14 residues. Germline CDR1 and CDR2: DFQATT and SNEGSKA (reference sequence).

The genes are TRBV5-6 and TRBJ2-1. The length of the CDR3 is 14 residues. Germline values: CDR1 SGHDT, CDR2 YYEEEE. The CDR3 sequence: CASSSGRSYNEQFF.

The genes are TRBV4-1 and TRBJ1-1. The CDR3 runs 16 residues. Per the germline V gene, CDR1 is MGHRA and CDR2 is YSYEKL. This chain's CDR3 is CASSQDPVSGYSEAFF.

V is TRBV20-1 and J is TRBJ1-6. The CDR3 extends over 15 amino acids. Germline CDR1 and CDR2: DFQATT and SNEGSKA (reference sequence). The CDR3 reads CSASSGSSYNSPLHF.

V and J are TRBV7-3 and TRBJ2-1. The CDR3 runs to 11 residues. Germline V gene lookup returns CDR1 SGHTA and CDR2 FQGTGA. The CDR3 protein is CASSLTGEQFF.

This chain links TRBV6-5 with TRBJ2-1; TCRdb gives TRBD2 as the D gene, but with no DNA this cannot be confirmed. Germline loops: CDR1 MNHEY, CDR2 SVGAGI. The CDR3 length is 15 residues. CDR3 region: CASSYLGLSRNEQFF.

CDR3 sequence: CATSKRTGSTDTQYF. The V call is TRBV24-1, the J call TRBJ2-3; the TRBD1 assignment by TCRdb is unverifiable without DNA. The CDR3 totals 15 residues. Germline loops: CDR1 KGHDR, CDR2 SFDVKD.

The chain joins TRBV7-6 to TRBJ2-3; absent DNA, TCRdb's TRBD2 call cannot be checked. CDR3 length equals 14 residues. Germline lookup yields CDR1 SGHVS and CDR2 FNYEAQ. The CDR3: CASSPSRWPDTQYF.

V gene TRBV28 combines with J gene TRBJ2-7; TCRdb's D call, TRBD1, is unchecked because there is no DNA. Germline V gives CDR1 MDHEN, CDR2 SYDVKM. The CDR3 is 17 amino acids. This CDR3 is CASTPGGTGMRAYEQYF.

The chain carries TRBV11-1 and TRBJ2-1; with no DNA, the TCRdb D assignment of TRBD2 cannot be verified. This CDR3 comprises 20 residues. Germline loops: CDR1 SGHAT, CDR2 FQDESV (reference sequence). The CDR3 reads CASSLGPGTRGLVAFNEQFF.

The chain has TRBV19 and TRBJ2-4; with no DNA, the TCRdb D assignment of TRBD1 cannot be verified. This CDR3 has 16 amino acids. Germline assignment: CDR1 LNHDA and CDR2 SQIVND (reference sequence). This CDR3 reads CASSTGRSGLTDIQYF. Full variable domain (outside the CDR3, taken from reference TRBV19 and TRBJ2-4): DGGITQSPKYLFRKEGQNVTLSCEQNLNHDAMYWYRQDPGQGLRLIYYSQIVNDFQKGDIAEGYSVSREKKESFPLTVTSAQKNPTAFYLCASSTGRSGLTDIQYFGAGTRLSVL.

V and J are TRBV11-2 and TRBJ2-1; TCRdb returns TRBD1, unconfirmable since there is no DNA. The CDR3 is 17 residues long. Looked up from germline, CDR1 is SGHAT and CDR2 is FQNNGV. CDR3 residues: CASSLDQGGPYYNEQFF.

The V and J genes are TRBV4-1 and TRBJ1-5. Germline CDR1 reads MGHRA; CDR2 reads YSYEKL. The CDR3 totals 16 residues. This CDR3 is CASSQALVGFNQPQHF.

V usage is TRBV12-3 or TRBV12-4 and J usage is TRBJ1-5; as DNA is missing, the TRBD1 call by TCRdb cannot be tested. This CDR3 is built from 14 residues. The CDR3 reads CASSLLGVGQPQHF.

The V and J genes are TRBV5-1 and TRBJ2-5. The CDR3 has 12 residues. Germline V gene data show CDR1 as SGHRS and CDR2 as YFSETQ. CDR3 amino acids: CASSFSSETQYF.

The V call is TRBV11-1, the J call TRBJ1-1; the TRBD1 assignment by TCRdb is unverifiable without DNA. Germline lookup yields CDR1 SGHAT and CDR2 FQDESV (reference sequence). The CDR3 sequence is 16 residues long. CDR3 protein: CASSNPHRDGNTEAFF.

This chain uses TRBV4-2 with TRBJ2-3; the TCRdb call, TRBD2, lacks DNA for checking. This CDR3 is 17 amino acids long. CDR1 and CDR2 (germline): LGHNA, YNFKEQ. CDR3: CASSQGLAELSTDTQYF.

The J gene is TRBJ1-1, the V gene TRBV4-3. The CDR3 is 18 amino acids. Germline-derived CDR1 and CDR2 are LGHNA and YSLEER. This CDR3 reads CASSQTSSRLALRTEAFF.

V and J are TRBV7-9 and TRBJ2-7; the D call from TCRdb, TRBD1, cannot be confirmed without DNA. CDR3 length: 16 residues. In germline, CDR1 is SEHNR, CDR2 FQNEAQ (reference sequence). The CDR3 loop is CASSAVVGVLVYEQYF.